This entry is about one TCR beta chain. Its antigen is still unknown. The data belong to a study of CD8 T cells in Susac syndrome. Diagnostic criteria defined recently for definite or probable disease were met by the Susac syndrome patients. Through negative isolation, CD4+ and CD8+ T cells were obtained, while TEMRA cells were enriched using FACS. Germline CDR1 reads LNHNV; CDR2 reads YYDKDF (reference sequence). The CDR3 has 14 amino acids. V dropped 3 bases and J dropped 3 bases, with 8 bases sitting between them. Reverse transcription of roughly 0.45 to 1 ug RNA used random hexamers. The TCR beta CDR3 was amplified by immunoSEQ multiplex PCR across 54 Vbeta, 13 Jbeta. MiXCR, applied by TCRdb to the immunoSEQ multiplex PCR reads, yields one record per CDR3 protein. Seen here are about 170,000 distinct CDR3 sequences, more than 95% observed once, and the top ten hold around 0.12%. Study-wide points: In Susac syndrome, the CD4+ T cell repertoires did not show clonal expansion.

This TCR was recovered from a human donor with Susac syndrome. Sequencing was done on a sample of CD4+ T cells from PBMCs. The chain uses TRBV15 and TRBJ2-2; possible D gene TRBD1, 6 bases. CDR3 residues: CATSSRTDTGELFF. DNA for the CDR3: TGTGCCACCAGCAGCCGGACAGACACCGGGGAGCTGTTTTTT.